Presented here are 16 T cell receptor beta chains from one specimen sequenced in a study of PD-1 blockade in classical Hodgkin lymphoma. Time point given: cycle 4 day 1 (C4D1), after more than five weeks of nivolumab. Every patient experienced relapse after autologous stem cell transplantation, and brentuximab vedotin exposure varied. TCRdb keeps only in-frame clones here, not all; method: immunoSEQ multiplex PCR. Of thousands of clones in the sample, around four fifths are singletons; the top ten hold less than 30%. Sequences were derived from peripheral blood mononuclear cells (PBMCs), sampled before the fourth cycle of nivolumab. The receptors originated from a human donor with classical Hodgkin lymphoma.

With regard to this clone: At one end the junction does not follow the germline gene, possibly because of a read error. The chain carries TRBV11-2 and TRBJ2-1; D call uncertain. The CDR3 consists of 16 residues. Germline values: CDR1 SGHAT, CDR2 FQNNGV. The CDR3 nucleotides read TGTGCCAGCAGCAACGGCCTGGGCCCCTCCTCCAATGAGCAGTTCTTC. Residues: CASSNGLGPSSNEQFF. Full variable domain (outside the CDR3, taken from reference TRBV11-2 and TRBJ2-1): EAGVAQSPRYKIIEKRQSVAFWCNPISGHATLYWYQQILGQGPKLLIQFQNNGVVDDSQLPKDRFSAERLKGVDSTLKIQPAKLEDSAVYLCASSNGLGPSSNEQFFGPGTRLTVL.

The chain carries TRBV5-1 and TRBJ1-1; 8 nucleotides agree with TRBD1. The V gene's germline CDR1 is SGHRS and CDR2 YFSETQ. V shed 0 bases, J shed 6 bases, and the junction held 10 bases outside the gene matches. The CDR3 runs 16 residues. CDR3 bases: TGCGCCAGCAGCTTGGTCGGGGGGACAGGACTAGCTGAAGCTTTCTTT. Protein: CASSLVGGTGLAEAFF.

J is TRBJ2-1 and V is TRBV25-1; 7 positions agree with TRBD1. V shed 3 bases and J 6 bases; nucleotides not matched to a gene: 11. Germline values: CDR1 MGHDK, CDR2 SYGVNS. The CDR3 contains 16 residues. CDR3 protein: CASSEAGRGKGNEQFF. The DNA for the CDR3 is TGTGCCAGCAGTGAGGCCGGCAGGGGGAAGGGCAATGAGCAGTTCTTC.

The CDR3 DNA reads as TGTGCCAGCTCTACCAGGACAGCGATTAATTCACCCCTCCACTTT. Translating gives CASSTRTAINSPLHF. The chain has TRBV18 and TRBJ1-6; a weak D match, TRBD1 (6 bases). V shed 6 bases and J shed 6 bases, with 15 bases lying between them. Germline V gives CDR1 KGHSH, CDR2 LQKENI. CDR3 length equals 15 residues.

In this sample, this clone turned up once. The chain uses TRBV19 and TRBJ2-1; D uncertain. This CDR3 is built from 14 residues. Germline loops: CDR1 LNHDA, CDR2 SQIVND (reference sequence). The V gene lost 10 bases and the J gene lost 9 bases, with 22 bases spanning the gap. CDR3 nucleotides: TGTGCCACCTCGAGTTATTTGGGCTCCGCTGAGCAGTTCTTC. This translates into CATSSYLGSAEQFF. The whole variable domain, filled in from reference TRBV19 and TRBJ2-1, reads DGGITQSPKYLFRKEGQNVTLSCEQNLNHDAMYWYRQDPGQGLRLIYYSQIVNDFQKGDIAEGYSVSREKKESFPLTVTSAQKNPTAFYLCATSSYLGSAEQFFGPGTRLTVL.

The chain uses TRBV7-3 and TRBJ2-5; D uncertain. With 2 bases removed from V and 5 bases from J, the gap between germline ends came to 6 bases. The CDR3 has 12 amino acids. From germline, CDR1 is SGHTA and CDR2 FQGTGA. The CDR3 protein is CASSLYGETQYF. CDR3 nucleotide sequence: TGTGCCAGCAGCTTATATGGGGAGACCCAGTACTTC.

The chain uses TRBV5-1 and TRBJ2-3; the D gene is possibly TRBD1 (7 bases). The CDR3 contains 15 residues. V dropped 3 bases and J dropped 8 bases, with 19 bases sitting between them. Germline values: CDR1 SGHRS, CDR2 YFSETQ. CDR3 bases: TGCGCCAGCAGCTCGTCGGGACAGACTAGTGGTACGCAGTATTTT. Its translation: CASSSSGQTSGTQYF.

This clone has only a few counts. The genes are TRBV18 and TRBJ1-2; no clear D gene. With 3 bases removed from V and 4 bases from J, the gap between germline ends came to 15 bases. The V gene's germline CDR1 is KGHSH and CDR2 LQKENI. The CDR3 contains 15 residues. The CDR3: CASSPARRESYGYTF. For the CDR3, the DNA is TGTGCCAGCTCACCCGCTCGTCGGGAGAGCTATGGCTACACCTTC. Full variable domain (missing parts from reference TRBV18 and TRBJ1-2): NAGVMQNPRHLVRRRGQEARLRCSPMKGHSHVYWYRQLPEEGLKFMVYLQKENIIDESGMPKERFSAEFPKEGPSILRIQQVVRGDSAAYFCASSPARRESYGYTFGSGTRLTVV.

The CDR3 sequence: CASSLRPANYGYTF. CDR3 bases: TGTGCCAGCAGTTTACGGCCGGCTAACTATGGCTACACCTTC. This chain links TRBV27 with TRBJ1-2, with D unclear. The V gene's germline CDR1 is MNHEY and CDR2 SMNVEV (reference sequence). V lost 2 bases and J 0 bases, leaving 7 bases between the germline ends. The CDR3 is 14 amino acids.

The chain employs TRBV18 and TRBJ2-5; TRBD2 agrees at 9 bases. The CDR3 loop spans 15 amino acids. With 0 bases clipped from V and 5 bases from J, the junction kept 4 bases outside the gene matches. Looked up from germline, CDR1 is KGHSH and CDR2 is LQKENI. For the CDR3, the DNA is TGTGCCAGCTCACCACCTAGCGGGGGCGTTGAGACCCAGTACTTC. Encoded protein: CASSPPSGGVETQYF.

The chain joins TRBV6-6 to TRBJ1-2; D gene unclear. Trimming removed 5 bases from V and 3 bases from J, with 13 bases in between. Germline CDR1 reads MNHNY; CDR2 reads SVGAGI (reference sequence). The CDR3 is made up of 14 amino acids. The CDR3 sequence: CASSGVGADYGYTF. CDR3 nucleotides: TGTGCCAGCAGTGGAGTGGGCGCGGACTATGGCTACACCTTC.

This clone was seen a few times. CDR3 DNA sequence: TGTGCCAGCAGAAGGGATTTCAATTCACCCCTCCACTTT. Its protein product is CASRRDFNSPLHF. The V call is TRBV6-4, the J call TRBJ1-6; D call uncertain. The V gene lost 6 bases and the J gene lost 7 bases, with 10 bases spanning the gap. The germline gives CDR1 MRHNA, CDR2 SNTAGT. The CDR3 consists of 13 residues.

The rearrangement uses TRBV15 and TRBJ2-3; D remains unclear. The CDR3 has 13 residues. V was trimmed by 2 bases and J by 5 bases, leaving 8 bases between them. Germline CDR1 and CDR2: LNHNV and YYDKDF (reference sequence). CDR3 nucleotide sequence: TGTGCCACCAGCAGATCGAATTTAGATACGCAGTATTTT. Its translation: CATSRSNLDTQYF. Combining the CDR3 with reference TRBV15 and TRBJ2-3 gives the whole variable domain DAMVIQNPRYQVTQFGKPVTLSCSQTLNHNVMYWYQQKSSQAPKLLFHYYDKDFNNEADTPDNFQSRRPNTSFCFLDIRSPGLGDTAMYLCATSRSNLDTQYFGPGTRLTVL.

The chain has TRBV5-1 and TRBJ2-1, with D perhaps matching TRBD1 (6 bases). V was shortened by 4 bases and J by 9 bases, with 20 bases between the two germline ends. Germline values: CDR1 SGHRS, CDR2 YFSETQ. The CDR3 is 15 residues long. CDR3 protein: CASSTQGFGMTEQFF. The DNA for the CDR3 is TGCGCCAGCAGCACCCAGGGGTTCGGCATGACTGAGCAGTTCTTC.

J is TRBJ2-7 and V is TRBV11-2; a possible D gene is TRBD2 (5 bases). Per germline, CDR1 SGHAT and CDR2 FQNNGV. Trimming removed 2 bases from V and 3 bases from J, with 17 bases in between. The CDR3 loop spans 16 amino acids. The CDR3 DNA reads TGTGCCAGCAGCTTAACCAGCGCGGGCAGGAGCTACGAGCAGTACTTC. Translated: CASSLTSAGRSYEQYF.

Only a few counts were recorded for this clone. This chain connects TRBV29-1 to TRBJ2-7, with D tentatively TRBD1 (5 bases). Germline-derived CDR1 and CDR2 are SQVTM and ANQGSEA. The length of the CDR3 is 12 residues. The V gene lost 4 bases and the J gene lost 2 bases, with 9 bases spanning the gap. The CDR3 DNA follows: TGCAGCGTTGCACAAGGGGCCTACGAGCAGTACTTC. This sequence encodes CSVAQGAYEQYF.